The 19 T cell receptor beta chains presented below share a single source sample, sequenced in a study of T cells after somatic rescue of genetic block. This table comes from immunoSEQ multiplex PCR, and its TCRdb copy is limited to in-frame clones, with some not included. The sample lists tens of thousands of clones, about 96% occurring once. Sequencing was performed on peripheral blood mononuclear cells (PBMCs). These receptors were collected from a child under two years old.

The chain combines TRBV5-1 with TRBJ2-7; 10 bases map to TRBD2. This CDR3 contains 17 residues. The ends lost 4 bases at V and 0 bases at J; junction bases unmatched: 10. Germline V CDR1 and CDR2: SGHRS, YFSETQ. DNA of the CDR3: TGCGCCAGCAGCCCCGGACTAGCGGTAAGGAGCTCCTACGAGCAGTACTTC. It is translated as CASSPGLAVRSSYEQYF. The whole variable domain, filled in from reference TRBV5-1 and TRBJ2-7, reads KAGVTQTPRYLIKTRGQQVTLSCSPISGHRSVSWYQQTPGQGLQFLFEYFSETQRNKGNFPGRFSGRQFSNSRSEMNVSTLELGDSALYLCASSPGLAVRSSYEQYFGPGTRLTVT.

This sequence joins TRBV6-5 and TRBJ1-5, with a tentative D call TRBD1 (5 bases). The V end lost 6 bases, the J end lost 2 bases, and 11 bases lay between the germline ends. Germline loops: CDR1 MNHEY, CDR2 SVGAGI. The CDR3 sequence is 14 residues long. The CDR3 DNA reads TGTGCCAGCAGCCCAGGGTTTCGCAATCAGCCCCAGCATTTT. Translated, it gives CASSPGFRNQPQHF.

The chain recombines TRBV7-3 with TRBJ1-2, with no clear D. The CDR3 loop spans 16 amino acids. Germline V gene sequence: CDR1 SGHTA, CDR2 FQGTGA. The ends were cut back, 4 bases at V and 4 bases at J, with 19 bases in the middle. The DNA for the CDR3 is TGTGCCAGCAGCTCTAGACACGCTTCCATCCTCTATGGCTACACCTTC. Amino acids: CASSSRHASILYGYTF.

The chain recombines TRBV5-1 with TRBJ2-3; D not resolved. This CDR3 is 12 amino acids long. V was trimmed by 4 bases and J by 6 bases, leaving 9 bases between them. Germline assignment: CDR1 SGHRS and CDR2 YFSETQ. CDR3 region: CASSPETDTQYF. The CDR3, as DNA: TGCGCCAGCAGCCCTGAAACCGATACGCAGTATTTT.

This chain joins TRBV6-1 and TRBJ2-3, with 11 bases fitting TRBD2. Germline CDR1 reads MNHNS; CDR2 reads SASEGT. This CDR3 contains 16 residues. The V segment lost 0 bases and the J segment 1 base; nucleotides outside the gene matches: 0. This CDR3 reads CASSEAGLAGTDTQYF. The DNA for the CDR3 is TGTGCCAGCAGTGAAGCGGGACTAGCGGGCACAGATACGCAGTATTTT.

The chain carries TRBV4-2 and TRBJ2-7, with 7 bases matching TRBD1. Per the germline V gene, CDR1 is LGHNA and CDR2 is YNFKEQ. This CDR3 has 14 residues. Trimming cost V 0 bases and J 3 bases; bases outside gene matches: 2. The CDR3 DNA sequence: TGTGCCAGCAGCCAAGAGTACAGGGGCTACGAGCAGTACTTC. This codes for CASSQEYRGYEQYF.

J is TRBJ2-2 and V is TRBV11-3; D gene unclear. This CDR3 spans 12 amino acids. CDR1 and CDR2 from the germline V gene are SGHNT and YENEEA. V gave up 7 bases and J gave up 1 base, with 4 bases separating them. CDR3 amino acids: CASKGNTGELFF. In nucleotides, the CDR3 is TGTGCCAGCAAAGGGAACACCGGGGAGCTGTTTTTT. The whole variable domain, remainder taken from reference TRBV11-3 and TRBJ2-2, is EAGVVQSPRYKIIEKKQPVAFWCNPISGHNTLYWYLQNLGQGPELLIRYENEEAVDDSQLPKDRFSAERLKGVDSTLKIQPAELGDSAVYLCASKGNTGELFFGEGSRLTVL.

The V call is TRBV7-8, the J call TRBJ2-2; the D call may be TRBD1 or TRBD2 (5 bases each). The V end was cut by 2 bases, the J end by 3 bases, with 10 bases between. The CDR3 length is 15 residues. The germline V gene has CDR1 SGHVS and CDR2 FQNEAQ. The DNA for the CDR3 is TGTGCCAGCAGCTTATGGCTGGGGGACACCGGGGAGCTGTTTTTT. Translating gives CASSLWLGDTGELFF.

The chain uses TRBV10-3 and TRBJ2-4; 7 nucleotides align to TRBD1. CDR1 and CDR2 (germline): ENHRY, SYGVKD. The CDR3 runs 16 residues. Germline trimming cut 3 bases from V and 3 bases from J; bases unmatched to any gene: 8. The CDR3 loop is CAISEATGYGKNIQYF. CDR3 DNA: TGTGCCATCAGTGAAGCGACAGGGTACGGCAAAAACATTCAGTACTTC.

V gene TRBV5-1 combines with J gene TRBJ1-6; no reliable D call. V was clipped by 0 bases and J by 0 bases, with 4 bases between them. CDR3 length: 15 amino acids. Germline V gene data show CDR1 as SGHRS and CDR2 as YFSETQ. The CDR3 nucleotides are TGCGCCAGCAGCTTGGACAGCTCCTATAATTCACCCCTCCACTTT. As protein: CASSLDSSYNSPLHF.

The chain has TRBV5-1 and TRBJ1-1; TRBD1 agrees at 7 bases. Germline CDR1 SGHRS, CDR2 YFSETQ. V lost 7 bases to trimming and J lost 0 bases; unmatched junction nucleotides: 9. There are 15 residues in the CDR3. CDR3 amino acids: CASAETGLLNTEAFF. CDR3 DNA: TGCGCCAGCGCGGAGACAGGGCTCTTGAACACTGAAGCTTTCTTT.

V gene TRBV7-2 combines with J gene TRBJ2-7; the D gene is possibly TRBD1 (5 bases). The V end was cut by 5 bases, the J end by 0 bases, with 14 bases between. Germline-derived CDR1 and CDR2 are SGHTA and FQGNSA. The CDR3 length is 15 residues. This chain's CDR3 is CASSGNQGISYEQYF. The CDR3 DNA reads TGTGCCAGCAGCGGAAACCAGGGTATCTCCTACGAGCAGTACTTC.

The chain uses TRBV28 and TRBJ2-7; D gene ambiguous. The CDR3 is 14 residues long. From germline, CDR1 is MDHEN and CDR2 SYDVKM. With 8 bases removed from V and 2 bases from J, the gap between germline ends came to 16 bases. For the CDR3, the DNA is TGTGCCAGCCATGATCATATGCGTCCCTACGAGCAGTACTTC. It is translated as CASHDHMRPYEQYF. The entire variable domain, with the rest obtained from reference TRBV28 and TRBJ2-7, is as follows: DVKVTQSSRYLVKRTGEKVFLECVQDMDHENMFWYRQDPGLGLRLIYFSYDVKMKEKGDIPEGYSVSREKKERFSLILESASTNQTSMYLCASHDHMRPYEQYFGPGTRLTVT.

V usage is TRBV28 and J usage is TRBJ2-2; tentatively, D is TRBD2 (6 bases). CDR3 length: 13 amino acids. Trimming shortened V by 6 bases and J by 3 bases, and 8 bases separated the two germline ends. Germline CDR1 MDHEN, CDR2 SYDVKM. In DNA form, the CDR3 reads TGTGCCAGCAGCGGGAGCGACACCGGGGAGCTGTTTTTT. Its protein product is CASSGSDTGELFF.

The chain employs TRBV2 and TRBJ1-3, with D perhaps TRBD1 (5 bases). CDR3 size: 15 residues. Germline CDR1 reads SNHLY; CDR2 reads FYNNEI. The V end was cut by 2 bases, the J end by 2 bases, with 10 bases between. The DNA for the CDR3 is TGTGCCAGCAGTGAACGGCCAGGGACTGGAAACACCATATATTTT. Its translation is CASSERPGTGNTIYF.

The chain joins TRBV27 to TRBJ1-6, with D possibly matching TRBD1 (5 bases). Germline V gene data show CDR1 as MNHEY and CDR2 as SMNVEV (reference sequence). Trimming cost V 0 bases and J 0 bases, with 6 bases left between them. The CDR3 sequence is 16 residues long. CDR3 nucleotides: TGTGCCAGCAGTTTATCGGGGGGCTCCTATAATTCACCCCTCCACTTT. Its translation: CASSLSGGSYNSPLHF.

The V call is TRBV5-5, the J call TRBJ1-1; the D gene is possibly TRBD1 (5 bases). The CDR3 has 12 residues. V shed 3 bases and J shed 10 bases, with 13 bases lying between them. Germline CDR1 and CDR2: SGHKS and YYEKEE (reference sequence). Written as DNA, the CDR3 is TGTGCCAGCAGCTGCTCGAGGGGCTTAGCTTTCTTT. Translation gives CASSCSRGLAFF.

V usage is TRBV7-8 and J usage is TRBJ1-5, with unresolved D. In germline, CDR1 is SGHVS, CDR2 FQNEAQ. There are 14 residues in the CDR3. With 2 bases removed from V and 5 bases from J, the gap between germline ends came to 10 bases. CDR3 sequence: CASSLRFRDQPQHF. CDR3 bases: TGTGCCAGCAGCTTACGGTTTAGGGATCAGCCCCAGCATTTT.

V and J are TRBV6-5 and TRBJ2-2, with 10 bases aligning to TRBD1. In germline, CDR1 is MNHEY, CDR2 SVGAGI. The CDR3 totals 15 residues. The J segment lost 4 bases and the V segment lost 5 bases, leaving 4 bases of the junction unmatched. Here the CDR3 reads CASSLRTGGTGELFF. The CDR3 bases are TGTGCCAGCAGTCTTCGGACAGGGGGCACCGGGGAGCTGTTTTTT.